A single TCR beta chain is shown here with its context. Antigen unknown. The sample comes from a study of vaccination and CD4 T cells after COVID-19. After removal of 0 bases from V and 4 bases from J, the junction contained 0 bases not matched to a gene. Germline CDR1 KGHDR, CDR2 SFDVKD. This CDR3 region has 16 residues. Treatment in this sample: approximately 10-day PBMC culture with coronavirus spike peptide pools or control peptides (ViraFEST assay). The Oncomine TCR Beta short-read assay was applied to DNA of cultured CD4+ T cells. TCRdb re-called the PCR reads with MiXCR, one entry per CDR3 protein. The sample holds some 9,500 distinct CDR3 sequences, roughly 65% seen once.

The gene calls are TRBV24-1 and TRBJ2-7; 15 positions match TRBD2. The receptor was derived from a human donor who had recovered from COVID-19. Material: CD4+ T cells from blood, cultured in vitro, obtained before SARS-CoV-2 vaccination. CDR3 loop: CATSDLGTSGRYEQYF. DNA for the CDR3: TGTGCCACCAGTGATTTGGGGACTAGCGGGAGGTACGAGCAGTACTTC.